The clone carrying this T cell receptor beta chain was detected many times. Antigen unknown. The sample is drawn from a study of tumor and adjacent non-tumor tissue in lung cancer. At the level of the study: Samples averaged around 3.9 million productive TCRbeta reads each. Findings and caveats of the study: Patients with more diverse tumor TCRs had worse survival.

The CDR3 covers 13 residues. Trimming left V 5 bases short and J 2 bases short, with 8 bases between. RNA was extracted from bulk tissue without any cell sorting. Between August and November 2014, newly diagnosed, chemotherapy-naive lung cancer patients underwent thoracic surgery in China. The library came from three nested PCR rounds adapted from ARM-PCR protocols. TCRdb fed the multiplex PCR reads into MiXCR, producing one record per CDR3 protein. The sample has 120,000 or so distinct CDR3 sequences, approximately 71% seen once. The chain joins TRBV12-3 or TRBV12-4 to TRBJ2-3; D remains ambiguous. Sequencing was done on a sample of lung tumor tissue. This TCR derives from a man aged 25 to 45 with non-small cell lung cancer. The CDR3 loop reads CASSSQHTDTQYF. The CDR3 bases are TGTGCCAGCAGTAGTCAGCACACAGATACGCAGTATTTT.